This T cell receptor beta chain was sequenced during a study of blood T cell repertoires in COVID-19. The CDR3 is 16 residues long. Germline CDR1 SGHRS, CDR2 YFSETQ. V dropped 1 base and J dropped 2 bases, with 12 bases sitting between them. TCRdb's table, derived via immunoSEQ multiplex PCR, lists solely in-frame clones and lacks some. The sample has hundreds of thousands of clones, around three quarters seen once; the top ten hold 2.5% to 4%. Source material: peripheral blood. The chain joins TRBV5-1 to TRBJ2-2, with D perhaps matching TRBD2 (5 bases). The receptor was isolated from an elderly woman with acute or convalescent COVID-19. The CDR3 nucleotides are TGCGCCAGCAGCTTGTATGGTTCGGGAAACACCGGGGAGCTGTTTTTT. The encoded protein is CASSLYGSGNTGELFF.